A selection of T cell receptor beta chains follows, all from one sample in a study of post-analysis software for immune sequencing data. TCRdb analysed the PCR reads with MiXCR anew, one entry per CDR3 protein. The sample yields roughly 540,000 distinct CDR3 sequences, around 36% seen once. The sequencing input was blood. All receptors derive from a girl younger than 18 with multiple sclerosis. The CDR3 runs from the conserved cysteine through the conserved F or W. A D gene is named only where the DNA matches it firmly. Clone size, where shown, is once, few, many, or a class for clones that have expanded.

v_call,d_call,clone_size,j_call,cdr3_nt,cdr3_aa
TRBV11-2,TRBD2,NA,TRBJ2-3,TGTGCCAGCAGCTTCGGGGGGACTAGCGTTTGGACAGATACGCAGTATTTT,CASSFGGTSVWTDTQYF
TRBV10-3,TRBD1,few,TRBJ1-2,TGTGCCATCAGTGAACGAGACAGGGAGGGCTATGGCTACACCTTC,CAISERDREGYGYTF
TRBV5-1,NA,few,TRBJ1-6,TGCGCCAGCAGCTTGGTGGGGGCGCGGTATAATTCACCCCTCCACTTT,CASSLVGARYNSPLHF
TRBV6-6,TRBD2,NA,TRBJ2-3,TGCGCCAGCAGTTACTCGGTAACTAGCGGGATCGCAGATACGCAGTATTTT,CASSYSVTSGIADTQYF
TRBV20-1,TRBD2,few,TRBJ2-7,TGCAGTGCCTCGCCCGGGACTAGCGGGGGCCTGCGCTACGAGCAGTACTTC,CSASPGTSGGLRYEQYF
TRBV5-1,TRBD2,NA,TRBJ2-2,TGCGCCAGCAGCTTACGACCTTCTAGCGGGGGGGCCGGGGAGCTGTTTTTT,CASSLRPSSGGAGELFF
TRBV2,NA,many,TRBJ2-5,TGTGCCAGCACCTTAGAAGAGACCCAGTACTTC,CASTLEETQYF
TRBV4-1,NA,few,TRBJ1-2,TGCGCCAGCAGCCAAGACCTGGAAGACTATGGCTACACCTTC,CASSQDLEDYGYTF
TRBV5-1,TRBD2,few,TRBJ2-5,TGCGCCAGCAGCTTGTGGCTAGCGGGGGGTAACCAAGAGACCCAGTACTTC,CASSLWLAGGNQETQYF
TRBV20-1,TRBD1,few,TRBJ1-2,TGCAGTGCTAGGCCGACACGGGACAGGGTACACTATGGCTACACCTTC,CSARPTRDRVHYGYTF
TRBV6-5,TRBD1,few,TRBJ2-5,TGTGCCAGCAATCCCGGGACAGGGACAATCCAAGAGACCCAGTACTTC,CASNPGTGTIQETQYF
TRBV5-1,TRBD2,few,TRBJ2-6,TGCGCCAGCAGCTTGGGCGGACTAGCCTTCTCTGGGGCCAACGTCCTGACTTTC,CASSLGGLAFSGANVLTF
TRBV20-1,NA,few,TRBJ2-4,TGCAGTGCTAGAGATCCGGGACTAGCCAAAAACATTCAGTACTTC,CSARDPGLAKNIQYF
TRBV10-3,NA,NA,TRBJ1-1,TGTGCCATCAGTGAGTCGGGGAGGGGGGACACTGAAGCTTTCTTT,CAISESGRGDTEAFF
TRBV5-1,TRBD1,few,TRBJ1-2,TGCGCCAGCAGCTTGGGACAGGGAAAAGGCTACACCTTC,CASSLGQGKGYTF
TRBV2,NA,once,TRBJ1-2,TGTGCCAGCAGCGTACTCCTGGACTATGGCTACACCTTC,CASSVLLDYGYTF
TRBV6-1,NA,NA,TRBJ1-1,TGTGCCAGCAGTTTAGGACGGCCCCTGGGTGAAGCTTTCTTT,CASSLGRPLGEAFF
TRBV5-1,NA,few,TRBJ1-1,TGCGCCAGCAGCTTTACAGGGAGCCTCAACACTGAAGCTTTCTTT,CASSFTGSLNTEAFF
TRBV21-1,NA,NA,TRBJ2-7,TGTGCCAGCAGCACCGGGCCTCGACTCCAGAGCTCCTACGAGCAGTACTTC,CASSTGPRLQSSYEQYF
TRBV7-9,NA,NA,TRBJ2-2,TGTGCCAGCAGCTTAACGTTGGCAGGCGGGGAGCTGTTTTTT,CASSLTLAGGELFF
TRBV4-1,NA,NA,TRBJ1-2,TGCGCCAGCAGCCAAGCGCAGAGTGGCAACTATGGCTACACCTTC,CASSQAQSGNYGYTF
TRBV18,TRBD1,few,TRBJ2-5,TGTGCCAGCTCGTCCGAGACAGGGGGCACGGAGACCCAGTACTTC,CASSSETGGTETQYF